This T cell receptor beta chain stems from a study of blood T cell repertoires in COVID-19. The overall study: COVID-19 samples, acute and convalescent, were from the United States, Italy and Spain. The analysed material was cDNA or gDNA that came from T cells, B-cell-depleted T cells, or PBMCs.

This clone was found once. CDR3 length equals 18 residues. Germline CDR1 and CDR2: LNHDA and SQIVND (reference sequence). V was shortened by 6 bases and J by 1 base, with 24 bases between the two germline ends. Methods used by the authors: Estimated nucleated cell counts came from reference gene primer amplification. The table came from immunoSEQ multiplex PCR; TCRdb's copy has only in-frame clones and leaves some out. The D gene and trimming were derived from the DNA, and the V and J assignments and clone size from that table. Here the sample spans 300,000 to 400,000 clones, roughly 85% being singletons.

V usage is TRBV19 and J usage is TRBJ1-2; possibly TRBD1 for D (5 bases). Input material: peripheral blood. The receptor comes from a human donor in a cohort sampled during active COVID-19. The CDR3 sequence: CASRAYVGTEWGNYGYTF. CDR3 DNA: TGTGCCAGTAGGGCCTACGTCGGGACTGAATGGGGTAACTATGGCTACACCTTC.